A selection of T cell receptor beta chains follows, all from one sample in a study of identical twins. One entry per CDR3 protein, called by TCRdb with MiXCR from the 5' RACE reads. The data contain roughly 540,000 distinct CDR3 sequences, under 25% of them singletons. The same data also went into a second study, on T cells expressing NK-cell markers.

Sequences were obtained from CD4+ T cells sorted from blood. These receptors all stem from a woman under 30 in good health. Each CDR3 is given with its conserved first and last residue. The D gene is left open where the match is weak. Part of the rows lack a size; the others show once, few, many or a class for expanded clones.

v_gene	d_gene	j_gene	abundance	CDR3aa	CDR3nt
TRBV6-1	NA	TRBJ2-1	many	CASKNGPGGVRQFF	TGTGCCAGCAAAAACGGTCCTGGAGGAGTTCGGCAGTTCTTC
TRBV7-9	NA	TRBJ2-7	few	CASSPQEHSEQYF	TGTGCCAGCAGCCCACAGGAGCATAGCGAGCAGTACTTC
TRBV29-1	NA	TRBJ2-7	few	CSVEFAPSYEQYF	TGCAGCGTTGAATTCGCTCCCTCCTACGAGCAGTACTTC
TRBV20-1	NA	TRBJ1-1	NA	CSANPGTTEAFF	TGCAGTGCCAACCCCGGGACCACTGAAGCTTTCTTT
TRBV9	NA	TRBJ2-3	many	CASSAPGGTDTQYF	TGTGCCAGCAGCGCACCCGGGGGCACAGATACGCAGTATTTT
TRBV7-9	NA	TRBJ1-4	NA	CASSRASSAEKLFF	TGTGCCAGCAGCCGGGCCTCGTCGGCTGAAAAACTGTTTTTT
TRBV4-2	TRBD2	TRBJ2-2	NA	CASSQVAGAGELFF	TGTGCCAGCAGCCAGGTAGCGGGGGCCGGGGAGCTGTTTTTT
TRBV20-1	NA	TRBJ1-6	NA	CSARPALNSPLHF	TGCAGTGCTAGGCCCGCTCTTAATTCACCCCTCCACTTT
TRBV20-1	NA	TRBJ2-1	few	CSARDGSRYNEQFF	TGCAGTGCTAGAGATGGGAGCCGATACAATGAGCAGTTCTTC
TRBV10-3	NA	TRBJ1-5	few	CAISGGDQPQHF	TGTGCCATCAGTGGGGGGGATCAGCCCCAGCATTTT
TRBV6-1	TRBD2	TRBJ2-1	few	CASRRLAGENEQFF	TGTGCCAGCAGGAGACTAGCGGGGGAAAATGAGCAGTTCTTC
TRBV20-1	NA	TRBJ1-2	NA	CSAMRVGYTF	TGCAGTGCTATGAGGGTAGGCTACACCTTC
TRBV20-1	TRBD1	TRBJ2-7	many	CSARGDRGYEQYF	TGCAGTGCTAGAGGGGACAGGGGCTACGAGCAGTACTTC
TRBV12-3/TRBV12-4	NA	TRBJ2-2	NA	CASSQDRGSGELFF	TGTGCCAGCAGTCAGGACCGGGGTAGCGGGGAGCTGTTTTTT
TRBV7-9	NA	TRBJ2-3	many	CASSPWTRTDTQYF	TGTGCCAGCAGCCCGTGGACACGCACAGATACGCAGTATTTT
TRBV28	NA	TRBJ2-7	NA	CASSLMIYEQYF	TGTGCCAGCAGTTTAATGATTTACGAGCAGTACTTC
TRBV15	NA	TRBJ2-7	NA	CATSLRGGGYEQYF	TGTGCCACCAGCTTGAGGGGAGGTGGCTACGAGCAGTACTTC
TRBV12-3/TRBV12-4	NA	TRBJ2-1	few	CASRPGINSYNEQFF	TGTGCCAGCAGGCCAGGCATAAACTCCTACAATGAGCAGTTCTTC
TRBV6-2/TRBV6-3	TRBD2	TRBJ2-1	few	CASSSRTSGKDQATYNEQFF	TGTGCCAGCAGTTCGCGGACTAGCGGAAAAGATCAAGCGACCTACAATGAGCAGTTCTTC
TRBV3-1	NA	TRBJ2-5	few	CASSLWVGLQETQYF	TGTGCCAGCAGCCTATGGGTGGGACTTCAAGAGACCCAGTACTTC
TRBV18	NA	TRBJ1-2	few	CASSPRRTINYGYTF	TGTGCCAGCTCACCACGACGGACAATCAACTATGGCTACACCTTC
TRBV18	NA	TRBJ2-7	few	CASSPRMVSDYEQYF	TGTGCCAGCTCACCACGCATGGTAAGCGACTACGAGCAGTACTTC
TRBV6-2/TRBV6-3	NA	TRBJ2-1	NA	CASSRTPGTSYNEQFF	TGTGCCAGCAGTCGTACCCCGGGGACCTCATACAATGAGCAGTTCTTC
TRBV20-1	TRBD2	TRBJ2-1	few	CSARGTSGSFQQFF	TGCAGTGCTAGAGGGACTAGCGGGAGTTTTCAGCAGTTCTTC
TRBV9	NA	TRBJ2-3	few	CASSVGPGGGDTQYF	TGTGCCAGCAGCGTAGGCCCAGGGGGAGGAGATACGCAGTATTTT
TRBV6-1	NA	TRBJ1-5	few	CASSARDGNQPQHF	TGTGCCAGCAGTGCCAGGGATGGCAATCAGCCCCAGCATTTT
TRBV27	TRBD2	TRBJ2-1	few	CASSPEGRGNNEQFF	TGTGCCAGCAGTCCTGAGGGGCGGGGGAACAATGAGCAGTTCTTC
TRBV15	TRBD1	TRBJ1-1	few	CATSYDRDRGEAFF	TGTGCCACCAGCTACGACCGGGACAGGGGAGAAGCTTTCTTT
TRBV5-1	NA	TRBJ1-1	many	CASSGQANTEAFF	TGCGCCAGCAGTGGGCAGGCGAACACTGAAGCTTTCTTT
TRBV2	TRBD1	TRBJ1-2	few	CASNLGQGGTSGYTF	TGTGCCAGCAATCTCGGACAGGGTGGAACCTCTGGCTACACCTTC
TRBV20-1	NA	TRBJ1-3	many	CSALEISGNTIYF	TGCAGTGCCCTAGAAATCTCTGGAAACACCATATATTTT
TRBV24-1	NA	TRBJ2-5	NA	CATSDRTVAF	TGTGCCACCAGTGATCGGACTGTTGCCTTC
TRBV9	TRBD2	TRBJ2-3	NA	CASSVEGLAGTNTDTQYF	TGTGCCAGCAGCGTAGAAGGGCTAGCGGGGACAAACACAGATACGCAGTATTTT
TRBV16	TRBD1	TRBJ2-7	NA	CASSRTGTENEQYF	TGTGCCAGCAGCCGTACCGGGACAGAAAACGAGCAGTACTTC
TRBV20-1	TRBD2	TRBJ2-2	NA	CSARASGGAGELFF	TGCAGTGCTAGAGCTAGCGGGGGGGCCGGGGAGCTGTTTTTT
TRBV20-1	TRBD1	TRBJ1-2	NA	CSAMTGERYGYTF	TGCAGTGCCATGACAGGGGAGAGGTATGGCTACACCTTC
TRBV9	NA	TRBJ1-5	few	CASSPSPTWDQPQHF	TGTGCCAGCAGCCCTTCCCCGACGTGGGATCAGCCCCAGCATTTT
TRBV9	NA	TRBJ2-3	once	CASSVDYTTSTDTQYF	TGTGCCAGCAGCGTAGACTACACCACTAGCACAGATACGCAGTATTTT
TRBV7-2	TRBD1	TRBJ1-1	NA	CASSLKQGTEAFF	TGTGCCAGCAGCTTAAAACAGGGGACTGAAGCTTTCTTT
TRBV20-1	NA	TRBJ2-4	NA	CSARVQGEEYF	TGCAGTGCTAGAGTTCAGGGAGAAGAGTACTTC
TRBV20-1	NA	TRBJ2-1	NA	CSAPSGNSYNEQFF	TGCAGTGCTCCGAGTGGGAACTCCTACAATGAGCAGTTCTTC
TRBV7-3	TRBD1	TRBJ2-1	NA	CASSLTTGTADEQFF	TGTGCCAGCAGCTTAACGACTGGGACAGCGGATGAGCAGTTCTTC
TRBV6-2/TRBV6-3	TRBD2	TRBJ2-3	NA	CASSGKRERELTQYF	TGTGCCAGCAGTGGAAAGCGGGAGCGTGAGCTTACGCAGTATTTT